Listed here are 26 T cell receptor beta chains from one sample, sequenced in a study of shared clonotypes between healthy human individuals. Here immunoSEQ multiplex PCR was the method, and the copy in TCRdb shows in-frame clones only, minus some. The sample lists under 1,100,000 clones; 70% to 80% were seen once. The sample consisted of memory CD4+ T cells from PBMCs. The sample's subset: CD45RA-negative fraction. The receptors were sampled from a man younger than 35 in good health. Some clones in this sample may be carry-over from other donors' samples.

In this sample, this clone turned up a few times. V usage is TRBV6-6 and J usage is TRBJ2-1; TRBD1 agrees at 10 bases. The CDR3 contains 15 residues. The V and J ends lost 5 bases and 2 bases, in that order; junction bases with no gene match: 3. The germline gives CDR1 MNHNY, CDR2 SVGAGI (reference sequence). The CDR3 here is CASSPTGGAYNEQFF. DNA for the CDR3: TGTGCCAGCAGTCCGACAGGGGGCGCCTACAATGAGCAGTTCTTC.

As for this clone: At the DNA level, this CDR3 is encoded by other sequences in the same sample as well. The J gene is TRBJ2-3, the V gene TRBV28, with 7 bases lining up with TRBD2. Per the germline V gene, CDR1 is MDHEN and CDR2 is SYDVKM. The CDR3 is 14 amino acids. V gave up 5 bases and J gave up 2 bases; unmatched junction bases: 4. CDR3 sequence: CASSPGGSTDTQYF. The CDR3, as DNA: TGTGCCAGCAGTCCGGGGGGTTCCACAGATACGCAGTATTTT.

This clone was observed a handful of times. The chain recombines TRBV9 with TRBJ1-1; D remains unclear. The CDR3 runs to 13 residues. The germline V gene encodes CDR1 SGDLS and CDR2 YYNGEE. Trimming took 2 bases from V and 4 from J, leaving 9 bases between them. CDR3 bases: TGTGCCAGCAGCGTTAATAGGGCCACTGAAGCTTTCTTT. This gives the protein CASSVNRATEAFF.

Many counts were recorded for this clone. Other nucleotide sequences from this sample produce the same CDR3. This chain uses TRBV27 with TRBJ1-4; D gene ambiguous. Looked up from germline, CDR1 is MNHEY and CDR2 is SMNVEV (reference sequence). The CDR3 spans 12 residues. Between the trimmed V and J ends, which lost 9 bases and 0 bases, there was a span of 5 bases. CDR3 residues: CARDATNEKLFF. The CDR3 coding sequence is TGTGCCAGGGATGCAACTAATGAAAAACTGTTTTTT.

This chain joins TRBV27 and TRBJ2-5; no definite D call. The V gene's germline CDR1 is MNHEY and CDR2 SMNVEV (reference sequence). The V gene lost 4 bases and the J gene lost 5 bases, with 14 bases spanning the gap. This CDR3 is 14 amino acids long. CDR3 amino acids: CASSSVRATETQYF. The CDR3 DNA is TGTGCCAGCAGTTCCGTTCGAGCGACGGAGACCCAGTACTTC.

This clone was counted many times. The gene calls are TRBV27 and TRBJ1-1; D call uncertain. Germline CDR1 is MNHEY and CDR2 is SMNVEV (reference sequence). Trimming removed 6 bases at V and 3 bases at J, with 17 bases between. The CDR3 has 15 residues. CDR3: CASRFTLRTHTEAFF. CDR3 coding DNA: TGTGCCAGCAGATTCACGTTACGGACCCACACTGAAGCTTTCTTT.

The genes are TRBV18 and TRBJ1-3; D may be TRBD1 (6 bases). The CDR3 spans 13 residues. Germline CDR1 is KGHSH and CDR2 is LQKENI. The V gene lost 3 bases and the J gene lost 8 bases, with 11 bases spanning the gap. The DNA for the CDR3 is TGTGCCAGCTCACCCGGACAGAGGGACACCATATATTTT. Amino acids: CASSPGQRDTIYF.

This clone was seen a handful of times. The chain combines TRBV7-9 with TRBJ2-2; D remains ambiguous. Trimming pared 2 bases from V and 5 bases from J, leaving 18 bases between. This CDR3 region has 17 residues. The germline CDR1 and CDR2 sequences are SEHNR and FQNEAQ (reference sequence). CDR3 region: CASSLSFAGVETGELFF. CDR3 bases: TGTGCCAGCAGCTTAAGCTTTGCAGGAGTTGAAACCGGGGAGCTGTTTTTT.

This chain uses TRBV14 with TRBJ1-2; no reliable D call. This CDR3 contains 12 residues. V was pared by 6 bases and J by 4 bases, with 9 bases between. The germline CDR1 and CDR2 sequences are SGHDN and FVKESK. In DNA, the CDR3 is TGTGCCAGCAGGGCGCTCTTCTATGGCTACACCTTC. Translated: CASRALFYGYTF.

The genes are TRBV9 and TRBJ2-5; D gene ambiguous. The CDR3 has 14 residues. Trimming shortened V by 1 base and J by 7 bases, and 14 bases separated the two germline ends. Germline assignment: CDR1 SGDLS and CDR2 YYNGEE. The CDR3 protein is CASSVLERLGTQYF. DNA of the CDR3: TGTGCCAGCAGCGTATTGGAACGCCTTGGGACCCAGTACTTC.

This chain uses TRBV7-2 with TRBJ2-1; D remains ambiguous. V was shortened by 6 bases and J by 1 base, with 7 bases between the two germline ends. This CDR3 is built from 13 residues. In germline, CDR1 is SGHTA, CDR2 FQGNSA. The CDR3 region is CASREHSYNEQFF. The CDR3 nucleotides are TGTGCCAGCAGGGAGCATTCCTACAATGAGCAGTTCTTC.

The rearrangement uses TRBV6-5 and TRBJ1-2; D not resolved. The germline V gene has CDR1 MNHEY and CDR2 SVGAGI. V was trimmed by 6 bases and J by 8 bases, leaving 10 bases between them. This CDR3 spans 11 amino acids. CDR3 DNA: TGTGCCAGCAGGTCTGAGTCAGGCTACACCTTC. Protein: CASRSESGYTF.

J is TRBJ2-7 and V is TRBV4-2, with D perhaps TRBD1 (8 bases). V was cut by 4 bases and J by 0 bases, with 13 bases left in between. There are 15 residues in the CDR3. CDR1 and CDR2 from the germline V gene are LGHNA and YNFKEQ. CDR3 amino acids: CASSPAGQVSYEQYF. The CDR3 nucleotides are TGTGCCAGCAGCCCAGCGGGACAGGTCTCCTACGAGCAGTACTTC.

The chain joins TRBV5-1 to TRBJ2-6, with D maybe TRBD1 (5 bases). Looked up from germline, CDR1 is SGHRS and CDR2 is YFSETQ. This CDR3 has 16 residues. Trimming cost V 2 bases and J 0 bases, with 9 bases left between them. CDR3 amino acids: CASSFGALSGANVLTF. CDR3 sequence (DNA): TGCGCCAGCAGCTTTGGGGCCCTCTCTGGGGCCAACGTCCTGACTTTC.

The chain employs TRBV28 and TRBJ2-5; 7 bases are a match to TRBD2. Germline CDR1 and CDR2: MDHEN and SYDVKM. Trimming took 5 bases from V and 4 from J; bases not matched to a gene: 7. CDR3 length equals 14 residues. The CDR3 sequence is CASSLGGEGETQYF. CDR3 DNA sequence: TGTGCCAGCAGTCTGGGGGGGGAGGGAGAGACCCAGTACTTC. The full variable domain, rest sourced from reference TRBV28 and TRBJ2-5, is DVKVTQSSRYLVKRTGEKVFLECVQDMDHENMFWYRQDPGLGLRLIYFSYDVKMKEKGDIPEGYSVSREKKERFSLILESASTNQTSMYLCASSLGGEGETQYFGPGTRLLVL.

The chain joins TRBV5-6 to TRBJ2-4, with D possibly matching TRBD1 (6 bases). This CDR3 is 17 amino acids long. Germline assignment: CDR1 SGHDT and CDR2 YYEEEE. Trimming stripped 1 base from V and 7 bases from J, with 21 bases between. The CDR3 loop reads CASSLRAGAPRSNIQYF. The CDR3 coding sequence is TGTGCCAGCAGCTTGAGAGCAGGGGCCCCGAGGTCCAACATTCAGTACTTC.

Turning to this clone: A far larger clone is a single base away, which makes a read error likely. Other DNA sequences in the sample encode the same CDR3. This sequence joins TRBV7-2 and TRBJ2-7; tentative D call: TRBD2 (6 bases). From germline, CDR1 is SGHTA and CDR2 FQGNSA. This CDR3 has 13 amino acids. Trimming took off 5 bases at V and 0 bases at J, with 8 bases between the two ends. The CDR3 coding sequence is TGTGCCAGCAGCCGGGACTTCTCCTACGAGCAGTACTTC. Translation: CASSRDFSYEQYF. The full variable domain, rest sourced from reference TRBV7-2 and TRBJ2-7, is GAGVSQSPSNKVTEKGKDVELRCDPISGHTALYWYRQSLGQGLEFLIYFQGNSAPDKSGLPSDRFSAERTGGSVSTLTIQRTQQEDSAVYLCASSRDFSYEQYFGPGTRLTVT.

The rearrangement uses TRBV5-1 and TRBJ2-7, with D possibly being TRBD2 (6 bases). V was clipped by 5 bases and J by 6 bases, with 15 bases between them. CDR1 and CDR2 from the germline V gene are SGHRS and YFSETQ. CDR3 length: 13 residues. CDR3 sequence: CASRGYEGGEQYF. The CDR3 nucleotides are TGCGCCAGCAGAGGGTACGAGGGAGGCGAGCAGTACTTC.

The chain carries TRBV25-1 and TRBJ2-1; TRBD2 is a possible D gene (5 bases). The CDR3 extends over 14 amino acids. The ends were cut back, 6 bases at V and 6 bases at J, with 15 bases in the middle. Germline CDR1 MGHDK, CDR2 SYGVNS. CDR3 bases: TGTGCCAGCAGAGGCCGGGGTTGGGGCAATGAGCAGTTCTTC. Translated, it gives CASRGRGWGNEQFF.

This clone was seen once. This chain uses TRBV7-8 with TRBJ1-4; D not certain. V was pared by 6 bases and J by 0 bases, with 11 bases between. From germline, CDR1 is SGHVS and CDR2 FQNEAQ. The CDR3 is made up of 15 amino acids. CDR3 coding DNA: TGTGCCAGCAGGGTCTCCGGGGCAACTAATGAAAAACTGTTTTTT. It translates to CASRVSGATNEKLFF.

This clone was found a few times. The chain uses TRBV6-6 and TRBJ2-1, with TRBD1 matching 7 bases. Germline values: CDR1 MNHNY, CDR2 SVGAGI (reference sequence). With V trimmed by 2 bases and J by 7 bases, 5 bases remained unmatched. There are 14 residues in the CDR3. The CDR3, as DNA: TGTGCCAGCAGTTACCCAGGGGGTGGGAATGAGCAGTTCTTC. It translates to CASSYPGGGNEQFF.

V and J are TRBV7-2 and TRBJ2-2; 7 bases map to TRBD1. The CDR3 consists of 15 residues. With V trimmed by 4 bases and J by 5 bases, 7 bases remained unmatched. Germline CDR1 reads SGHTA; CDR2 reads FQGNSA. The CDR3: CASSSWTGGTGELFF. The CDR3 DNA reads as TGTGCCAGCAGCTCCTGGACAGGCGGGACCGGGGAGCTGTTTTTT.

CDR3 region: CASSLERGREQYF. CDR3 DNA: TGTGCCAGCAGTTTGGAGAGAGGGCGCGAGCAGTACTTC. The chain joins TRBV27 to TRBJ2-7; D may be TRBD2 (5 bases). CDR3 size: 13 residues. Germline values: CDR1 MNHEY, CDR2 SMNVEV (reference sequence). Trimming stripped 3 bases from V and 6 bases from J, with 12 bases between.

This rearrangement joins TRBV7-2 to TRBJ1-2; D is undetermined. The CDR3 has 14 residues. The V gene lost 1 base and the J gene lost 6 bases, with 12 bases spanning the gap. The germline V gene has CDR1 SGHTA and CDR2 FQGNSA. The CDR3 nucleotides are TGTGCCAGCAGCTTAGGGACTGGGAAGGATGGCTACACCTTC. This translates into CASSLGTGKDGYTF. Complete variable domain (other parts from reference TRBV7-2 and TRBJ1-2): GAGVSQSPSNKVTEKGKDVELRCDPISGHTALYWYRQSLGQGLEFLIYFQGNSAPDKSGLPSDRFSAERTGGSVSTLTIQRTQQEDSAVYLCASSLGTGKDGYTFGSGTRLTVV.

This clone was seen just once. The chain uses TRBV15 and TRBJ2-3, with D possibly TRBD2 on 6 matching bases. The CDR3 runs to 14 residues. In germline, CDR1 is LNHNV, CDR2 YYDKDF (reference sequence). Trimming removed 3 bases from V and 4 bases from J, with 11 bases in between. The CDR3 region has the DNA TGTGCCACCAGCAGCTCCGGGACTCCAGATACGCAGTATTTT. It is translated as CATSSSGTPDTQYF.

There are a few counts of this clone. The chain has TRBV21-1 and TRBJ1-5. TRBV21-1 is a pseudogene segment. The CDR3 is made up of 14 amino acids. This CDR3 reads CASSKVRSNQPQHF. The DNA of the CDR3 is TGTGCCAGCAGCAAAGTGCGAAGCAATCAGCCCCAGCATTTT.